The present entry profiles one T cell receptor beta chain with its context. The CDR3 is 12 residues long. With 7 bases removed from V and 0 bases from J, the gap between germline ends came to 5 bases. Germline V gives CDR1 SGDLS, CDR2 YYNGEE. The data were taken from a study of response to subunit inactivated influenza vaccine. TCRdb processed the RT-PCR reads anew with MiXCR; each CDR3 protein has one entry. The sample yields hundreds of thousands of distinct CDR3 sequences, 14% seen once. The V call is TRBV9, the J call TRBJ1-3, with D unclear. The source of this sequence is a man over 45 who received an inactivated influenza vaccine. The sample here was PBMCs from blood, taken 14 days before vaccination. CDR3 nucleotides: TGTGCCAGCGCCAGCTCTGGAAACACCATATATTTT. As protein: CASASSGNTIYF.